This TCR beta chain was sequenced for a study of blood T cells in healthy people across ages. Alongside a J-beta primer mix, a sample-barcoded 5' primer served in a second PCR lasting about 7 to 12 cycles. TCRdb analysed the 5' RACE reads with MiXCR anew, one entry per CDR3 protein. Seen here are approximately 760,000 distinct CDR3 sequences, 25% observed once, and the top ten hold 9.4%. Trimming stripped 1 base from V and 6 bases from J, with 15 bases between. Germline values: CDR1 PRHDT, CDR2 FYEKMQ (reference sequence). The CDR3 is made up of 15 amino acids. The same specimen was also included in a second study, on T cells of mothers and their children. That paper states: Donation came from a few healthy Caucasian mothers together with their six children.

This TCR came from a boy younger than 18 in good health. Sample: blood. This chain uses TRBV13 with TRBJ1-1; D possibly corresponds to TRBD1 (6 bases). In DNA form, the CDR3 reads TGTGCCAGCAGCTTAGAGGGCAGGGGTATGGCTGAAGCTTTCTTT. This sequence encodes CASSLEGRGMAEAFF.